This entry concerns a single T cell receptor beta chain. Repertoires were generated with immunoSEQ multiplex PCR, while TCRdb's copy carries only in-frame clones and drops some. The sample has 150,000 to 200,000 clones, 85% to 90% seen once. This entry belongs to a study of control samples from healthy donors and cancer patients. This sequence was found in a woman in her fifties or sixties in good health. Sequenced sample: blood.

CDR3 DNA: TGTGCCACACGACTAGCGGGGGGCCACCAAGAGACCCAGTACTTC. Translating gives CATRLAGGHQETQYF. The chain couples TRBV3-1 (or the pseudogene TRBV3-2) to TRBJ2-5; 13 bases are a match to TRBD2. The junction had 5 bases not matched to a gene; V was cut back by 10 bases and J by 0 bases. In germline, CDR1 is LGHDT, CDR2 YNNKEL (reference sequence). The CDR3 is made up of 15 amino acids.